Presented here are 14 T cell receptor beta chains from one specimen sequenced in a study of cytomegalovirus exposure and HLA in healthy donors. The primer mix had 60 Vbeta and 13 Jbeta primers. Assay: immunoSEQ multiplex PCR; the TCRdb copy retains only in-frame clones and omits some. Altogether 140,000 to 150,000 clones are present, 88% being singletons, with the ten largest covering roughly 0.5%. Source material: PBMCs. The receptor set was obtained from a woman aged 40 to 50 in good health and CMV-seronegative.

In DNA form, the CDR3 reads TGCGCCAGCAGCTTGCAACCTTCAGGGGTCGGGGAAAAACTGTTTTTT. Encoded protein: CASSLQPSGVGEKLFF. J is TRBJ1-4 and V is TRBV5-1, with D maybe TRBD1 (6 bases). The V gene lost 1 base and the J gene lost 8 bases, with 18 bases spanning the gap. CDR3 size: 16 residues. Germline CDR1 and CDR2: SGHRS and YFSETQ.

The chain links TRBV11-2 to TRBJ1-2; TRBD1 matches at 7 bases. The CDR3 runs 15 residues. CDR1 SGHAT and CDR2 FQNNGV come from the germline V gene. V trimming: 1 base; J trimming: 4 bases; junction bases outside the gene matches: 6. The CDR3 protein is CASSLGEGAVYGYTF. The CDR3 nucleotides are TGTGCCAGCAGCTTAGGAGAGGGGGCGGTCTATGGCTACACCTTC. Drawing the rest from reference TRBV11-2 and TRBJ1-2, the complete variable domain is EAGVAQSPRYKIIEKRQSVAFWCNPISGHATLYWYQQILGQGPKLLIQFQNNGVVDDSQLPKDRFSAERLKGVDSTLKIQPAKLEDSAVYLCASSLGEGAVYGYTFGSGTRLTVV.

This clone has just one count. V usage is TRBV27 and J usage is TRBJ2-7; weak D call: TRBD1 (6 bases). CDR3 length equals 15 residues. The germline V gene has CDR1 MNHEY and CDR2 SMNVEV (reference sequence). Between the trimmed V and J ends, which lost 2 bases and 4 bases, there was a span of 15 bases. The CDR3 loop is CASSLAPDSYYEQYF. In DNA, the CDR3 is TGTGCCAGCAGTTTAGCCCCGGACAGTTATTACGAGCAGTACTTC.

The chain carries TRBV5-6 and TRBJ2-7; no definite D call. This CDR3 is 14 amino acids long. V lost 1 base to trimming and J lost 4 bases, with 12 bases between them. The germline V gene has CDR1 SGHDT and CDR2 YYEEEE. The CDR3 here is CASSLYLTRYEQYF. The CDR3 DNA is TGTGCCAGCAGCTTGTACCTTACCAGGTACGAGCAGTACTTC. Supplemented by reference TRBV5-6 and TRBJ2-7, the full variable domain reads DAGVTQSPTHLIKTRGQQVTLRCSPKSGHDTVSWYQQALGQGPQFIFQYYEEEERQRGNFPDRFSGHQFPNYSSELNVNALLLGDSALYLCASSLYLTRYEQYFGPGTRLTVT.

This clone came up once. V gene TRBV18 combines with J gene TRBJ1-1; tentatively, D is TRBD1 (5 bases). This CDR3 region has 17 residues. Trimming removed 3 bases from V and 1 base from J, with 18 bases in between. From germline, CDR1 is KGHSH and CDR2 LQKENI. The CDR3 region is CASSPTPREVRNTEAFF. As DNA, the CDR3 is TGTGCCAGCTCACCTACCCCCAGGGAGGTGCGGAACACTGAAGCTTTCTTT.

The chain uses TRBV11-3 and TRBJ2-1; 13 bases match TRBD2. Per the germline V gene, CDR1 is SGHNT and CDR2 is YENEEA. The CDR3 runs 17 residues. The V gene end was trimmed by 6 bases and the J gene end by 5 bases; junction bases not matched to a gene: 10. CDR3 residues: CASSHGLAGAQNNEQFF. CDR3 coding DNA: TGTGCCAGCAGTCACGGACTAGCGGGAGCCCAAAACAATGAGCAGTTCTTC.

The chain combines TRBV7-9 with TRBJ2-5; D gene unclear. The germline gives CDR1 SEHNR, CDR2 FQNEAQ (reference sequence). V was trimmed by 5 bases and J by 0 bases, leaving 4 bases between them. The CDR3 spans 12 residues. CDR3 amino acids: CASSRDQETQYF. Written as DNA, the CDR3 is TGTGCCAGCAGCCGGGACCAAGAGACCCAGTACTTC.

CDR3: CASRTRQGRNEQYF. DNA for the CDR3: TGTGCCAGCAGAACCCGACAGGGAAGAAACGAGCAGTACTTC. This chain links TRBV6-5 with TRBJ2-5, with TRBD1 identical over 7 bases. The last part of the DNA fits TRBJ2-7 better; the J call may be wrong. The CDR3 is made up of 14 amino acids. Germline CDR1 reads MNHEY; CDR2 reads SVGAGI.

The table lists this clone with a count of one. The CDR3 DNA reads as TGTGCCAGCAGTCGGGGGGGGACTAGCGGGAGTGGCTACGAGCAGTACTTC. Translating gives CASSRGGTSGSGYEQYF. This chain uses TRBV28 with TRBJ2-7, with 14 positions matching TRBD2. J gave up 3 bases and V 5 bases, and 9 bases lay outside the gene matches. The CDR3 consists of 17 residues. From germline, CDR1 is MDHEN and CDR2 SYDVKM.

V gene TRBV19 combines with J gene TRBJ2-3, with a possible D match to TRBD1 (6 bases). V lost 7 bases, J lost 6 bases, and 20 bases lay in between. This CDR3 has 15 amino acids. Germline CDR1 and CDR2: LNHDA and SQIVND (reference sequence). The CDR3 DNA is TGTGCCAGTAATTCACCGGGACAAACAGCTGATACGCAGTATTTT. It is translated as CASNSPGQTADTQYF.

The chain employs TRBV4-2 and TRBJ2-7; 10 positions match TRBD2. Germline values: CDR1 LGHNA, CDR2 YNFKEQ. V dropped 4 bases and J dropped 3; count of bases not matched to a gene: 6. CDR3 length: 15 amino acids. Here the CDR3 reads CASSPTGTSVYEQYF. As DNA, the CDR3 is TGTGCCAGCAGCCCTACCGGGACTAGCGTCTACGAGCAGTACTTC.

The chain uses TRBV5-1 and TRBJ2-3; D is unclear. Germline V gene lookup returns CDR1 SGHRS and CDR2 YFSETQ. V lost 0 bases, J lost 0 bases, and 8 bases lay in between. The CDR3 runs 15 residues. CDR3 in DNA: TGCGCCAGCAGCTTGGCCGCGACTAGCACAGATACGCAGTATTTT. It codes for CASSLAATSTDTQYF.

In DNA, the CDR3 is TGTGCCATCAGTGAGTCGGAGAGCGGGAGTAGTAATGAGCAGTTCTTC. This gives the protein CAISESESGSSNEQFF. V gene TRBV10-3 combines with J gene TRBJ2-1, with TRBD2 matching over 8 bases. CDR1 and CDR2 from the germline V gene are ENHRY and SYGVKD. With V trimmed by 0 bases and J by 7 bases, 8 bases remained unmatched. The CDR3 length is 16 residues.

To note about this clone: This likely comes from a read error, as the CDR3 has no conserved phenylalanine or tryptophan at its end. No DNA is shown, since the ends of the CDR3 on it are uncertain; the CDR3 is the one TCRdb lists. V is TRBV28 and J is TRBJ1-4. The germline gives CDR1 MDHEN, CDR2 SYDVKM. The CDR3 is 8 residues long, counting both termini. The CDR3 loop is CASSFLTG.